This T cell receptor beta chain was captured in a study of blood T cell repertoires in COVID-19. Study overall: Collection of acute and convalescent COVID-19 samples took place in the United States, Italy and Spain. Sample material is recorded as cDNA or gDNA derived from T cells, B-cell-depleted T cells, or PBMCs.

The germline CDR1 and CDR2 sequences are MNHEY and SVGAGI. V lost 8 bases and J 7 bases, leaving 11 bases between the germline ends. The CDR3 totals 12 residues. Data came from immunoSEQ multiplex PCR; TCRdb stores just in-frame clones and leaves some out. The data show some 510,000 clones, over 75% seen once. Participants, about 18 to 100 years old, spanned fewer than 25 US areas. The specimen was PBMCs or T cells enriched from blood (not recorded which). The chain has TRBV6-5 and TRBJ2-2; the D is unclear. The TCR sequence derives from a woman in her thirties or forties who had recovered from COVID-19. CDR3 protein: CASLTAGGELFF. CDR3 bases: TGTGCCAGCCTAACAGCTGGCGGGGAGCTGTTTTTT.